This T cell receptor beta chain was identified in a study of identical twins. Findings and limits, study-wide: Compared with unrelated sharing, twin-shared out-of-frame alpha sequences had more low-probability sequences. Because invariant MAIT and iNKT cells could be present, zero-insertion analyses could be partly confounded. Reduced insertions were recorded for abundant cord blood beta clonotypes, with no such pattern in memory repertoires.

In the case of this clonotype: Its antigen is unknown.

Template switching introduced a universal primer site, and the cDNA bore unique molecular identifiers. TCRdb used MiXCR to reprocess the 5' RACE reads, holding one entry per CDR3 protein. The table has 200,000 or so distinct CDR3 sequences, about 7.5% seen once; the top ten hold around 1.8%. CDR3 length equals 15 residues. V lost 3 bases and J lost 5, with 17 bases in between. The V gene's germline CDR1 is MGHDK and CDR2 SYGVNS. The sample was also linked to a second study, of yellow fever vaccine responses in identical twins.

The sequenced sample consisted of memory (CD45RO+) T cells sorted from blood. This clonotype originated in a woman aged 18-35 years in good health. The chain is built from TRBV25-1 and TRBJ2-7; no clear D. The CDR3 nucleotides read TGTGCCAGCAGTGATTTTGCGGACGGGTCCCACGAGCAGTACTTC. Encoded protein: CASSDFADGSHEQYF.